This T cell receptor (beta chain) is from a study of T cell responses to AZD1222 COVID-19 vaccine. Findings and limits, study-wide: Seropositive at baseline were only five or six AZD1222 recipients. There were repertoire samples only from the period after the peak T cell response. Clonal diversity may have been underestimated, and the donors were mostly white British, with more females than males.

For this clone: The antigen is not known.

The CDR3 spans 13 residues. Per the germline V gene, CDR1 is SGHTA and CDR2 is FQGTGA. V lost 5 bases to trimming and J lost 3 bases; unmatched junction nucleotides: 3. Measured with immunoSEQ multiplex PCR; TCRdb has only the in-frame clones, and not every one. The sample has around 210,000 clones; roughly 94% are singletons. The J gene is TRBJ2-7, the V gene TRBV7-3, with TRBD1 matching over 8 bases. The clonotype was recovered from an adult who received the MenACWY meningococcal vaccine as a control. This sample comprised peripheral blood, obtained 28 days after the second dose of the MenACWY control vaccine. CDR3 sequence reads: CASSTDRDYEQYF. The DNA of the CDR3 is TGTGCCAGCAGCACGGACAGGGACTACGAGCAGTACTTC. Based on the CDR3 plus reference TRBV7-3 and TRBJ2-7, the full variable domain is GAGVSQTPSNKVTEKGKYVELRCDPISGHTALYWYRQSLGQGPEFLIYFQGTGAADDSGLPNDRFFAVRPEGSVSTLKIQRTERGDSAVYLCASSTDRDYEQYFGPGTRLTVT.